What follows are 13 T cell receptor beta chains derived from one specimen sequenced in a study of a mutant IDH1 vaccine in newly diagnosed glioma. Time point of the sample: week 23, last vaccination. What each vaccine dose contained was 300 ug of mutant IDH1 20-mer peptide, accompanied by topical imiquimod. These receptors have no identified antigens. TCRdb keeps only in-frame clones here, not all; method: immunoSEQ multiplex PCR. Altogether more than 35,000 clones are present, roughly 80% being singletons, with the ten largest covering roughly 5%. Specimen: PBMCs, collected from a glioma patient whose treatment included an IDH1 peptide vaccine. Every receptor here comes from a man in his forties or fifties with glioma.

This clone occurred once. The junction does not match germline at one end; this may be a read error. The chain has TRBV5-5 and TRBJ2-3, with D possibly matching TRBD2 (5 bases). Germline loops: CDR1 SGHKS, CDR2 YYEKEE (reference sequence). The CDR3 is 15 residues long. The CDR3 sequence is CASSEGPTSTNTQYF. The CDR3, as DNA: TGTGCCAGCAGCGAGGGCCCGACCTCCACAAATACGCAGTATTTT.

The chain employs TRBV13 and TRBJ1-2; unclear D gene. Germline CDR1 and CDR2: PRHDT and FYEKMQ (reference sequence). The length of the CDR3 is 15 residues. Trimming removed 0 bases from V and 1 base from J, with 9 bases in between. The CDR3 region is CASSLGAEGNYGYTF. DNA for the CDR3: TGTGCCAGCAGCTTAGGGGCTGAAGGTAACTATGGCTACACCTTC.

This clone was seen only a few times. The chain combines TRBV7-9 with TRBJ2-1; 11 bases match TRBD2. The CDR3 covers 16 residues. In germline, CDR1 is SEHNR, CDR2 FQNEAQ (reference sequence). With V trimmed by 5 bases and J by 7 bases, 10 bases remained unmatched. CDR3 coding DNA: TGTGCCAGCAGCACTCATAGCGGGAGGGTAAGGAATGAGCAGTTCTTC. It is translated as CASSTHSGRVRNEQFF.

The rearrangement joins TRBV11-3 to TRBJ2-5, with a possible D match to TRBD2 (6 bases). Trimming took off 5 bases at V and 2 bases at J, with 15 bases between the two ends. The CDR3 totals 15 residues. Germline assignment: CDR1 SGHNT and CDR2 YENEEA. The CDR3 nucleotides read TGTGCCAGCAGCCGCGGGACCCGAGGGCAAGAGACCCAGTACTTC. Protein: CASSRGTRGQETQYF.

The gene calls are TRBV4-3 and TRBJ2-2; the match to TRBD2 covers 12 bases. The germline gives CDR1 LGHNA, CDR2 YSLEER. CDR3 length: 18 residues. After removal of 4 bases from V and 0 bases from J, the junction contained 6 bases not matched to a gene. The CDR3 DNA sequence: TGCGCCAGCAGCCCCCGGACTAGCGGGGCACCGAACACCGGGGAGCTGTTTTTT. Residues: CASSPRTSGAPNTGELFF.

This clone was observed a single time. This chain's CDR3 is CASSLTGGNTDTQYF. The DNA for the CDR3 is TGTGCCAGCAGCTTAACAGGGGGTAACACAGATACGCAGTATTTT. The J gene is TRBJ2-3, the V gene TRBV11-1; TRBD1 matches 8 bases. Germline CDR1 reads SGHAT; CDR2 reads FQDESV (reference sequence). CDR3 length equals 15 residues. V lost 2 bases, J lost 2 bases, and 3 bases stayed unmatched. Drawing the rest from reference TRBV11-1 and TRBJ2-3, the complete variable domain is EAEVAQSPRYKITEKSQAVAFWCDPISGHATLYWYRQILGQGPELLVQFQDESVVDDSQLPKDRFSAERLKGVDSTLKIQPAELGDSAMYLCASSLTGGNTDTQYFGPGTRLTVL.

This clone was found a few times. The genes are TRBV10-3 and TRBJ1-1; D remains ambiguous. V was pared by 6 bases and J by 5 bases, with 13 bases between. Germline assignment: CDR1 ENHRY and CDR2 SYGVKD. The CDR3 covers 13 residues. The CDR3 reads CAISAEGRTEAFF. DNA of the CDR3: TGTGCCATCAGCGCGGAGGGTCGAACTGAAGCTTTCTTT.

This chain joins TRBV28 and TRBJ1-1; 7 bases align to TRBD1. This CDR3 contains 15 residues. CDR1 MDHEN and CDR2 SYDVKM come from the germline V gene. The J segment lost 1 base and the V segment lost 6 bases, leaving 8 bases of the junction unmatched. The CDR3 DNA follows: TGTGCCAGCAGAAAACAACAGGGGAGGAACACTGAAGCTTTCTTT. It codes for CASRKQQGRNTEAFF.

The chain employs TRBV5-8 and TRBJ2-1, with D unresolved. V gave up 0 bases and J gave up 2 bases, with 9 bases separating them. The CDR3 is 15 residues long. Germline V gives CDR1 SGHTS, CDR2 YDEGEE. In DNA form, the CDR3 reads TGTGCCAGCAGCTTGGGCGGCAGCCCCTACAATGAGCAGTTCTTC. It is translated as CASSLGGSPYNEQFF.

The CDR3 protein is CASSSLDRGGGTEAFF. For the CDR3, the DNA is TGTGCCAGCAGTTCCCTTGACAGGGGTGGGGGCACTGAAGCTTTCTTT. V is TRBV28 and J is TRBJ1-1; TRBD1 agrees at 8 bases. This CDR3 region has 16 residues. The germline V gene has CDR1 MDHEN and CDR2 SYDVKM. V lost 4 bases to trimming and J lost 4 bases; unmatched junction nucleotides: 11.

The chain combines TRBV7-9 with TRBJ2-3, with D perhaps being TRBD1 or TRBD2 (6 bases each). The germline V gene has CDR1 SEHNR and CDR2 FQNEAQ (reference sequence). The V end was cut by 4 bases, the J end by 0 bases, with 11 bases between. This CDR3 has 15 amino acids. The DNA of the CDR3 is TGTGCCAGCAGCTCGGGGGCCCCTAGCACAGATACGCAGTATTTT. Translating it yields CASSSGAPSTDTQYF.

This clone occurred a few times. The V gene is TRBV6-1, the J gene TRBJ2-5; D is undetermined. The CDR3 is 13 residues long. Looked up from germline, CDR1 is MNHNS and CDR2 is SASEGT. V lost 3 bases, J lost 4 bases, and 9 bases lay in between. CDR3 DNA sequence: TGTGCCAGCAGTGATATCTGGGGAGAGACCCAGTACTTC. Translating gives CASSDIWGETQYF.

The chain couples TRBV6-6 to TRBJ2-7; tentatively, D is TRBD2 (6 bases). The CDR3 loop spans 15 amino acids. CDR1 and CDR2 from the germline V gene are MNHNY and SVGAGI (reference sequence). V was pared by 7 bases and J by 0 bases, with 16 bases between. The CDR3 DNA sequence: TGTGCCAGCACCTCCCGGGACTTAAGCTCCTACGAGCAGTACTTC. Protein sequence: CASTSRDLSSYEQYF.